The next 32 T cell receptor beta chains were all read from a single sample in a study of OX40 agonist ivuxolimab in advanced cancers. Library creation used the immunoSEQ multiplex PCR assay. TCRdb's version of the immuneACCESS table is confined to in-frame rearrangements and falls short of the full clone set. An unresolved V gene accounts for under half of the shortfall where checked; the remainder is of unknown origin. In this sample the table shows roughly 18,000 clones, more than 60% of which occur a single time. About 20% of the sample is taken by the ten largest. The specimen was CD4+ or CD8+ T cells sorted from blood, collected in a trial of the OX40 agonist ivuxolimab. The receptors were sampled from an adult with an advanced solid tumor such as melanoma, head and neck, liver or kidney cancer.

V is TRBV28 and J is TRBJ2-3, with 7 nucleotides matching TRBD1. Germline V lookup: CDR1 MDHEN, CDR2 SYDVKM. The CDR3 consists of 15 residues. The ends lost 5 bases at V and 4 bases at J; junction bases unmatched: 9. CDR3 sequence reads: CASSREQGIADTQYF. CDR3 DNA: TGTGCCAGCAGTCGTGAACAGGGGATCGCAGATACGCAGTATTTT.

The rearrangement links TRBV6-5 to TRBJ2-5; 8 positions match TRBD1. This CDR3 has 15 residues. CDR1 and CDR2 from the germline V gene are MNHEY and SVGAGI. The V segment lost 5 bases and the J segment 0 bases; nucleotides outside the gene matches: 5. In nucleotides, the CDR3 is TGTGCCAGCAGTACTGGACAGGGTGACCAAGAGACCCAGTACTTC. Protein sequence: CASSTGQGDQETQYF.

About this clone: At the DNA level, this CDR3 is encoded by other sequences in the same sample as well. The rearrangement uses TRBV28 and TRBJ2-7; TRBD1 agrees at 10 bases. The V gene's germline CDR1 is MDHEN and CDR2 SYDVKM. V lost 7 bases, J lost 4 bases, and 7 bases stayed unmatched. The CDR3 length is 14 residues. CDR3 nucleotide sequence: TGTGCCAGCACCTTGACAGGGGGCGCTTACGAGCAGTACTTC. Translation: CASTLTGGAYEQYF.

This chain links TRBV19 with TRBJ2-7; D is undetermined. V lost 0 bases and J 2 bases, leaving 8 bases between the germline ends. The CDR3 loop spans 14 amino acids. The germline gives CDR1 LNHDA, CDR2 SQIVND (reference sequence). CDR3 region: CASSIDRATYEQYF. In DNA form, the CDR3 reads TGTGCCAGTAGTATAGATCGGGCAACCTACGAGCAGTACTTC.

The chain is built from TRBV9 and TRBJ2-3; D is tentatively TRBD1 or TRBD2 (5 bases each). The CDR3 sequence is 13 residues long. CDR1 is SGDLS and CDR2 is YYNGEE in the germline V gene. V was cut by 4 bases and J by 3 bases, with 9 bases left in between. The CDR3 spells CASSIGTTDTQYF. The CDR3 DNA reads TGTGCCAGCAGCATCGGGACGACAGATACGCAGTATTTT.

CDR3 in amino acids: CASSDSGAPGTGELFF. The CDR3 region has the DNA TGTGCCAGCAGCGATTCAGGGGCCCCGGGCACCGGGGAGCTGTTTTTT. The rearrangement links TRBV5-6 to TRBJ2-2; D may be TRBD1 (6 bases). The CDR3 is 16 residues long. Germline assignment: CDR1 SGHDT and CDR2 YYEEEE. V lost 4 bases, J lost 4 bases, and 17 bases lay in between.

The chain employs TRBV11-2 and TRBJ2-3, with D perhaps TRBD2 (5 bases). The germline V and J ends were trimmed by 3 bases and 5 bases, with 21 bases remaining between them. CDR3 length: 17 residues. Germline CDR1 SGHAT, CDR2 FQNNGV. The CDR3: CASSFALSDSPRDTQYF. The CDR3, as DNA: TGTGCCAGCAGCTTTGCATTGTCGGACTCCCCCCGAGATACGCAGTATTTT.

This chain links TRBV2 with TRBJ1-1; the D is unclear. Trimming pared 7 bases from V and 2 bases from J, leaving 5 bases between. The V gene's germline CDR1 is SNHLY and CDR2 FYNNEI. There are 11 residues in the CDR3. The DNA for the CDR3 is TGTGCCAGCATTGGAAACACTGAAGCTTTCTTT. Its translation: CASIGNTEAFF.

The chain recombines TRBV5-8 with TRBJ2-1; 8 bases are a match to TRBD2. This CDR3 spans 16 amino acids. The J segment lost 3 bases and the V segment lost 4 bases, leaving 9 bases of the junction unmatched. CDR1 and CDR2 (germline): SGHTS, YDEGEE. In nucleotides, the CDR3 is TGTGCCAGCAGCACCGGACTAGCTTATATCTACAATGAGCAGTTCTTC. Translating gives CASSTGLAYIYNEQFF. Full variable domain (missing parts from reference TRBV5-8 and TRBJ2-1): EAGVTQSPTHLIKTRGQQATLRCSPISGHTSVYWYQQALGLGLQFLLWYDEGEERNRGNFPPRFSGRQFPNYSSELNVNALELEDSALYLCASSTGLAYIYNEQFFGPGTRLTVL.

V is TRBV7-9 and J is TRBJ1-2, with TRBD1 as a possible D gene (5 bases). Trimming took 5 bases from V and 8 from J, leaving 15 bases between them. The CDR3 loop spans 13 amino acids. The germline V gene has CDR1 SEHNR and CDR2 FQNEAQ (reference sequence). The CDR3 is CASSPGPVIGYTF. The CDR3 bases are TGTGCCAGCAGCCCGGGACCGGTTATAGGCTACACCTTC.

The V and J genes are TRBV9 and TRBJ2-1; TRBD2 agrees at 14 bases. Germline V gene lookup returns CDR1 SGDLS and CDR2 YYNGEE. The J segment lost 8 bases and the V segment lost 4 bases, leaving 8 bases of the junction unmatched. This CDR3 contains 16 residues. This CDR3 is CASSLRTSGRKDEQFF. DNA of the CDR3: TGTGCCAGCAGCCTCCGGACTAGCGGGAGGAAGGATGAGCAGTTCTTC.

In its sample, this clone is medium-sized. V is TRBV15 and J is TRBJ1-1; 8 bases fit TRBD1. Per germline, CDR1 LNHNV and CDR2 YYDKDF (reference sequence). This CDR3 is built from 15 residues. V lost 3 bases and J lost 5; bases outside the gene matches: 8. CDR3 sequence reads: CATSSPGQGKTEAFF. As DNA, the CDR3 is TGTGCCACCAGCAGCCCCGGACAGGGTAAGACTGAAGCTTTCTTT.

The chain couples TRBV2 to TRBJ2-5, with D possibly being TRBD1 (6 bases). The CDR3 is 16 residues long. Germline-derived CDR1 and CDR2 are SNHLY and FYNNEI. Trimming stripped 2 bases from V and 5 bases from J, with 18 bases between. In DNA, the CDR3 is TGTGCCAGCAGTGAAAGATGGGGACAAACTGGGGAGACCCAGTACTTC. This codes for CASSERWGQTGETQYF.

The gene calls are TRBV6-6 and TRBJ1-1; D perhaps matches TRBD1 (5 bases). From germline, CDR1 is MNHNY and CDR2 SVGAGI (reference sequence). V lost 0 bases and J 6 bases, leaving 14 bases between the germline ends. The CDR3 runs to 15 residues. Here the CDR3 reads CASSYSTGGVPEAFF. The CDR3, as DNA: TGTGCCAGCAGTTACTCGACCGGGGGGGTCCCTGAAGCTTTCTTT.

The chain couples TRBV4-1 to TRBJ2-2, with 7 bases matching TRBD1. V was clipped by 8 bases and J by 7 bases; unmatched bases: 13. The CDR3 runs to 15 residues. The germline gives CDR1 MGHRA, CDR2 YSYEKL. In DNA form, the CDR3 reads TGCGCCAGCGGCAGCCGACAGGGATCCGGCGGGGAGCTGTTTTTT. Translation: CASGSRQGSGGELFF.

The CDR3 DNA follows: TGTGCCACCCTTCAGACTCAGGGACCGGGAATTGAGCAGTACTTC. As protein: CATLQTQGPGIEQYF. This chain uses TRBV27 with TRBJ2-7; D may correspond to TRBD1 or TRBD2 (5 bases each). This CDR3 contains 15 residues. Germline assignment: CDR1 MNHEY and CDR2 SMNVEV (reference sequence). Trimming took 10 bases from V and 7 from J, leaving 26 bases between them.

This clone is labeled as medium-sized. The rearrangement uses TRBV7-8 and TRBJ2-3, with unresolved D. Germline loops: CDR1 SGHVS, CDR2 FQNEAQ. The CDR3 has 14 amino acids. V was shortened by 1 base and J by 2 bases, with 7 bases between the two germline ends. The chain's CDR3 is CASSLDGPTDTQYF. In DNA, the CDR3 is TGTGCCAGCAGCTTAGATGGGCCCACAGATACGCAGTATTTT.

J is TRBJ2-2 and V is TRBV29-1; TRBD1 matches at 7 bases. The V segment lost 4 bases and the J segment 4 bases; nucleotides outside the gene matches: 9. Germline V gene data show CDR1 as SQVTM and CDR2 as ANQGSEA. This CDR3 comprises 15 residues. Written as DNA, the CDR3 is TGCAGCGTTGCCTCCGGGACAGATCCCACCGGGGAGCTGTTTTTT. Amino acids: CSVASGTDPTGELFF.

The chain recombines TRBV28 with TRBJ1-1; the match to TRBD1 covers 9 bases. This CDR3 is 14 amino acids long. CDR1 is MDHEN and CDR2 is SYDVKM in the germline V gene. V dropped 5 bases and J dropped 11; count of bases not matched to a gene: 12. This chain's CDR3 is CASSPWTGDGSAFF. The CDR3 bases are TGTGCCAGCAGTCCCTGGACAGGGGACGGGAGCGCTTTCTTT.

This sequence joins TRBV1 and TRBJ2-5; TRBD2 is the table's D call and was not checked against the DNA. TRBV1 is recorded as a pseudogene. This CDR3 contains 14 residues. CDR3 region: CTSSPQRGAETQYF. CDR3 DNA: TGCACCAGCAGCCCCCAGCGGGGGGCAGAGACCCAGTACTTC.

This clone was picked up one time. A much larger clone lies one base from this, so it may be a read error. In the same sample, other DNA sequences code for this CDR3. The chain uses TRBV15 and TRBJ2-7, with 8 bases fitting TRBD1. Germline V gene lookup returns CDR1 LNHNV and CDR2 YYDKDF (reference sequence). This CDR3 contains 16 residues. DNA of the CDR3: TGTGCCACTAGCAGAGATCAGGGGACAGGTTCCGACGAGCAGTACTTC. Translated, it gives CATSRDQGTGSDEQYF.

V and J are TRBV2 and TRBJ2-1; D perhaps matches TRBD1 (6 bases). Looked up from germline, CDR1 is SNHLY and CDR2 is FYNNEI. V was clipped by 11 bases and J by 2 bases, with 16 bases between them. This CDR3 spans 14 amino acids. The CDR3 loop reads CAGAVGGAYNEQFF. The CDR3 DNA follows: TGTGCCGGAGCGGTTGGGGGCGCCTACAATGAGCAGTTCTTC. Combining the CDR3 with reference TRBV2 and TRBJ2-1 gives the whole variable domain EPEVTQTPSHQVTQMGQEVILRCVPISNHLYFYWYRQILGQKVEFLVSFYNNEISEKSEIFDDQFSVERPDGSNFTLKIRSTKLEDSAMYFCAGAVGGAYNEQFFGPGTRLTVL.

The chain carries TRBV6-5 and TRBJ2-1; TRBD1 agrees at 9 bases. V was clipped by 4 bases and J by 6 bases; unmatched bases: 7. CDR3 length equals 15 residues. Germline values: CDR1 MNHEY, CDR2 SVGAGI. CDR3 protein: CASSFGQGLSNEQFF. The CDR3 region has the DNA TGTGCCAGCAGTTTCGGACAGGGGTTGAGCAATGAGCAGTTCTTC.

This clone has more than one count but fewer than ten. The chain recombines TRBV19 with TRBJ1-1; D remains ambiguous. Germline loops: CDR1 LNHDA, CDR2 SQIVND (reference sequence). With 1 base removed from V and 6 bases from J, the gap between germline ends came to 18 bases. This CDR3 region has 16 residues. CDR3 nucleotide sequence: TGTGCCAGTAGTATAGGGTCAACAAATTTATACCCTGAAGCTTTCTTT. It yields the protein CASSIGSTNLYPEAFF.

The chain links TRBV6-5 to TRBJ2-7; no definite D call. This CDR3 is 14 amino acids long. The ends were cut back, 0 bases at V and 6 bases at J, with 12 bases in the middle. In germline, CDR1 is MNHEY, CDR2 SVGAGI. The CDR3 sequence is CASSYSLRAVEQYF. The DNA for the CDR3 is TGTGCCAGCAGTTACTCGCTCCGCGCGGTCGAGCAGTACTTC.

The chain has TRBV13 and TRBJ2-3; D might be TRBD2 (5 bases). V lost 3 bases and J 0 bases, leaving 10 bases between the germline ends. CDR3 length: 15 residues. CDR1 PRHDT and CDR2 FYEKMQ come from the germline V gene (reference sequence). CDR3 sequence (DNA): TGTGCCAGCAGCTTCGCAGCGGATAGCACAGATACGCAGTATTTT. Translating gives CASSFAADSTDTQYF.

This clone is deemed medium-sized (0.01 to 0.1%). CDR3 sequence reads: CASSLGGDQPQHF. DNA of the CDR3: TGTGCCAGCAGCTTAGGGGGGGATCAGCCCCAGCATTTT. The chain has TRBV7-3 and TRBJ1-5; a weak D match, TRBD1 (5 bases). V was shortened by 2 bases and J by 5 bases, with 7 bases between the two germline ends. The germline V gene encodes CDR1 SGHTA and CDR2 FQGTGA. This CDR3 is 13 amino acids long.

The rearrangement uses TRBV28 and TRBJ1-1, with D hard to call. Germline CDR1 and CDR2: MDHEN and SYDVKM. The CDR3 consists of 14 residues. Trimming shortened V by 5 bases and J by 4 bases, and 14 bases separated the two germline ends. The CDR3 nucleotides read TGTGCCAGCAGTCCGACCTTAGGGATCACTGAAGCTTTCTTT. This gives the protein CASSPTLGITEAFF.

The chain has TRBV13 and TRBJ2-3; 11 bases align to TRBD2. CDR3 length: 18 residues. The germline gives CDR1 PRHDT, CDR2 FYEKMQ (reference sequence). The J segment lost 2 bases and the V segment lost 2 bases, leaving 9 bases of the junction unmatched. CDR3 amino acids: CASSLTSGSGGPTDTQYF. DNA for the CDR3: TGTGCCAGCAGCTTAACTAGCGGGAGCGGGGGGCCCACAGATACGCAGTATTTT.

The count of this clone is one. V gene TRBV27 combines with J gene TRBJ2-1, with 11 bases lining up with TRBD2. Trimming took 4 bases from V and 3 from J; bases not matched to a gene: 8. Germline assignment: CDR1 MNHEY and CDR2 SMNVEV (reference sequence). This CDR3 region has 17 residues. This CDR3 reads CASSYPGLAVNYNEQFF. The CDR3 DNA reads TGTGCCAGCAGTTACCCGGGACTAGCGGTCAACTACAATGAGCAGTTCTTC.

The chain carries TRBV4-1 and TRBJ1-3, with D perhaps matching TRBD1 (5 bases). Germline CDR1 reads MGHRA; CDR2 reads YSYEKL. The CDR3 loop spans 15 amino acids. The germline V and J ends were trimmed by 4 bases and 0 bases, with 10 bases remaining between them. CDR3 sequence reads: CASSPGPASGNTIYF. The CDR3 coding sequence is TGCGCCAGCAGCCCGGGACCCGCCTCTGGAAACACCATATATTTT.

The chain joins TRBV30 to TRBJ2-7, with 7 bases matching TRBD2. The CDR3 is 12 residues long. CDR1 is GTSNPN and CDR2 is SVGIG in the germline V gene (reference sequence). Trimming at V came to 4 bases and at J to 2 bases, leaving 2 bases not matched to a gene. CDR3 sequence (DNA): TGTGCCTGGACTAGCGGAGCCTACGAGCAGTACTTC. Translation: CAWTSGAYEQYF.